The clone carrying this TCR beta chain has a handful of counts. Its antigen is unidentified. These data originate in a study of cytotoxic CD8 clonotypes in ibrutinib-treated CLL. Study background: The group held under twelve relapsed/refractory and roughly 15 treatment-naive patients, with around 18 IGHV unmutated. The study recorded mean values of almost 260,000 productive templates and under 100,000 productive rearrangements per sample.

Repertoires were generated with immunoSEQ multiplex PCR, while TCRdb's copy carries only in-frame clones and drops some. The data show 330,000 or so clones, about 64% seen once. Overall study findings and caveats: T-cell clonality at baseline went above that of age-matched healthy donors and rose and fell with circulating CD8+ T-cell counts. Public clonotypes, found uncommonly, either contracted or stayed stable on treatment.

Unmatched junction bases numbered 1, after V lost 0 bases and J lost 5 bases. This CDR3 is 15 amino acids long. The germline CDR1 and CDR2 sequences are MNHNS and SASEGT. The chain links TRBV6-1 to TRBJ2-1, with 10 bases identical to TRBD2. The sequencing used PBMCs, collected after 36 months of ibrutinib treatment. The sequence derives from a human donor with chronic lymphocytic leukemia. CDR3 in amino acids: CASSEAGLANNEQFF. The CDR3 nucleotides are TGTGCCAGCAGTGAAGCGGGACTAGCGAACAATGAGCAGTTCTTC.